Listed below are T cell receptor beta chains from one sample, sequenced in a study of glioma-infiltrating T cells after dendritic cell vaccination. TCRdb keeps only in-frame clones here, not all; method: immunoSEQ multiplex PCR. The sample has about 50,000 clones, about nine tenths seen once. The source material was blood, sampled after dendritic cell vaccination. Every receptor here comes from a human donor with glioblastoma. Both conserved end residues are part of each CDR3. The D gene is left open where the match is weak. Rows give clone size only sometimes, using once, few, many, or a class for an expanded clone.

CDR3 DNA: TGCAGCGTTGAAGATCTTGAGCGGGGCACAGATACGCAGTATTTT; CDR3 protein: CSVEDLERGTDTQYF; D gene: .; J gene: TRBJ2-3; V gene: TRBV29-1; CDR3 length: 15; clone size: once
CDR3 DNA: TGTGCCAGCAGCGTCAGGGCTGGAAACACCATATATTTT; CDR3 protein: CASSVRAGNTIYF; D gene: .; J gene: TRBJ1-3; V gene: TRBV9; CDR3 length: 13; clone size: .
CDR3 DNA: TGCGCCAGCAGCCAAGTAGGGACTAGCGGCGACATTCAGTACTTC; CDR3 protein: CASSQVGTSGDIQYF; D gene: TRBD2; J gene: TRBJ2-4; V gene: TRBV4-1; CDR3 length: 15; clone size: .
CDR3 DNA: TGTGCCAGCAGTTTGGGTAGGGGGCGGGAGCAGTACTTC; CDR3 protein: CASSLGRGREQYF; D gene: TRBD1; J gene: TRBJ2-7; V gene: TRBV28; CDR3 length: 13; clone size: .
CDR3 DNA: TGTGCCACCAGCACCACCCGACTAGCGGGATGGCATAATGAGCAGTTCTTC; CDR3 protein: CATSTTRLAGWHNEQFF; D gene: TRBD2; J gene: TRBJ2-1; V gene: TRBV15; CDR3 length: 17; clone size: .
CDR3 DNA: TGTGCCAGCAGCTCCGGACACCCCAATGAGCAGTTCTTC; CDR3 protein: CASSSGHPNEQFF; D gene: .; J gene: TRBJ2-1; V gene: TRBV7-3; CDR3 length: 13; clone size: .
CDR3 DNA: TGTGCCTGGAGCTCCAACAGGGGACGCCAGCCCCAGCATTTT; CDR3 protein: CAWSSNRGRQPQHF; D gene: TRBD1; J gene: TRBJ1-5; V gene: TRBV30; CDR3 length: 14; clone size: .
CDR3 DNA: TGTGCCATCAAGGGAGCCCAAGAGACCCAGTACTTC; CDR3 protein: CAIKGAQETQYF; D gene: .; J gene: TRBJ2-5; V gene: TRBV10-3; CDR3 length: 12; clone size: .
CDR3 DNA: TGTGCCAGCAGCTTGAGAGGGAGGGGCGTCACTGAAGCTTTCTTT; CDR3 protein: CASSLRGRGVTEAFF; D gene: .; J gene: TRBJ1-1; V gene: TRBV5-6; CDR3 length: 15; clone size: few
CDR3 DNA: TGTGCCAGCAGCTCCGACAGGGAGCGGGAAAAACTGTTTTTT; CDR3 protein: CASSSDREREKLFF; D gene: TRBD1; J gene: TRBJ1-4; V gene: TRBV6-6; CDR3 length: 14; clone size: .
CDR3 DNA: TGTGCCAGCAGCTCTGGACCTCCGGGACTACTAACGCAAGAGACCCAGTACTTC; CDR3 protein: CASSSGPPGLLTQETQYF; D gene: TRBD2; J gene: TRBJ2-5; V gene: TRBV7-6; CDR3 length: 18; clone size: .
CDR3 DNA: TGTGCCAGTAGCGGGAGTGTTTACAATGAGCAGTTCTTC; CDR3 protein: CASSGSVYNEQFF; D gene: .; J gene: TRBJ2-1; V gene: TRBV19; CDR3 length: 13; clone size: .
CDR3 DNA: TGTGCCAGCAGCTTATTTTCTGGTAGCGGGAGTGTTGGGGAGCTGTTTTTT; CDR3 protein: CASSLFSGSGSVGELFF; D gene: TRBD2; J gene: TRBJ2-2; V gene: TRBV7-3; CDR3 length: 17; clone size: .
CDR3 DNA: TGTGCCAGCAGCTTAGTGGCTAGCGCCTCCTACGAGCAGTACTTC; CDR3 protein: CASSLVASASYEQYF; D gene: .; J gene: TRBJ2-7; V gene: TRBV11-2; CDR3 length: 15; clone size: .
CDR3 DNA: TGTGCCAGCAGCCCTAGCCAGGGGGCGGATGAAGCTTTCTTT; CDR3 protein: CASSPSQGADEAFF; D gene: TRBD1; J gene: TRBJ1-1; V gene: TRBV7-2; CDR3 length: 14; clone size: once
CDR3 DNA: TGTGCCAGCAGTTACTCCAAAAATCAGCCCCAGCATTTT; CDR3 protein: CASSYSKNQPQHF; D gene: .; J gene: TRBJ1-5; V gene: TRBV6-5; CDR3 length: 13; clone size: .
CDR3 DNA: TGTGCCAGCAGCGACGGACAGGGGGCTGCCTACGAGCAGTACTTC; CDR3 protein: CASSDGQGAAYEQYF; D gene: TRBD1; J gene: TRBJ2-7; V gene: TRBV11-3; CDR3 length: 15; clone size: .
CDR3 DNA: TGTGCCAGCAGCTTACAGGGAACAGATACGCAGTATTTT; CDR3 protein: CASSLQGTDTQYF; D gene: .; J gene: TRBJ2-3; V gene: TRBV7-2; CDR3 length: 13; clone size: .